This T cell receptor (beta chain) comes out of a study of OX40 agonist ivuxolimab in advanced cancers. Germline values: CDR1 MNHEY, CDR2 SMNVEV (reference sequence). The CDR3 has 13 residues. The ends were cut back, 5 bases at V and 6 bases at J, with 11 bases in the middle. Clones were sequenced by immunoSEQ multiplex PCR, and TCRdb holds only the in-frame ones, with some missing. Among about 43,000 clones listed, around 89% were seen once. Sequencing used CD4+ or CD8+ T cells sorted from blood, obtained in a trial of the OX40 agonist ivuxolimab. The sequence was collected from an adult with an advanced solid tumor such as melanoma, head and neck, liver or kidney cancer. The chain recombines TRBV27 with TRBJ1-5, with D possibly being TRBD1 (5 bases). The CDR3: CASSGGVAQPQHF. The CDR3 bases are TGTGCCAGCAGTGGGGGGGTGGCTCAGCCCCAGCATTTT.